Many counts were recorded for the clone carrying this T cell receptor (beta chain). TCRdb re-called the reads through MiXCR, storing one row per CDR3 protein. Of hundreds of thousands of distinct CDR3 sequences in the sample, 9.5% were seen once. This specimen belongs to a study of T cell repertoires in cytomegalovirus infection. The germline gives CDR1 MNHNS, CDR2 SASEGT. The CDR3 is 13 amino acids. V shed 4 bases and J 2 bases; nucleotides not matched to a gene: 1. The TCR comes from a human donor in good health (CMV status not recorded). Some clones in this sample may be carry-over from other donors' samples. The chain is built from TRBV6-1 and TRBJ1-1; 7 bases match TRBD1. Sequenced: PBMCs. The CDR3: CASSVGGNTEAFF. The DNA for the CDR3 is TGTGCCAGCAGTGTAGGGGGCAACACTGAAGCTTTCTTT.